Shown below are 23 T cell receptor beta chains from a single sample sequenced in a study of control samples from healthy donors and cancer patients. Sequencing used immunoSEQ multiplex PCR; TCRdb keeps in-frame clones, though not all of them. The data show roughly 100,000 clones, approximately 90% seen once. Sequencing used PBMCs. The receptors shown here come from a man between 60 and 75 years old with lung cancer.

This clone was detected once. The gene calls are TRBV18 and TRBJ1-3, with D hard to call. V was shortened by 0 bases and J by 4 bases, with 7 bases between the two germline ends. The CDR3 is 14 amino acids. Germline V lookup: CDR1 KGHSH, CDR2 LQKENI. The CDR3 nucleotides are TGTGCCAGCTCACCACCCGGGCTGGGAAACACCATATATTTT. This codes for CASSPPGLGNTIYF. Full variable domain (rest looked up from reference TRBV18 and TRBJ1-3): NAGVMQNPRHLVRRRGQEARLRCSPMKGHSHVYWYRQLPEEGLKFMVYLQKENIIDESGMPKERFSAEFPKEGPSILRIQQVVRGDSAAYFCASSPPGLGNTIYFGEGSWLTVV.

The chain combines TRBV14 with TRBJ1-1, with D possibly matching TRBD1 (5 bases). This CDR3 spans 14 amino acids. V dropped 4 bases and J dropped 0 bases, with 9 bases sitting between them. From germline, CDR1 is SGHDN and CDR2 FVKESK. The CDR3 DNA reads as TGTGCCAGCAGCCCCAGGGATGTGAACACTGAAGCTTTCTTT. Translation gives CASSPRDVNTEAFF.

This clone was seen once. V gene TRBV13 combines with J gene TRBJ2-3; 7 bases fit TRBD1. CDR3 length: 15 residues. CDR1 is PRHDT and CDR2 is FYEKMQ in the germline V gene (reference sequence). V was clipped by 5 bases and J by 5 bases; unmatched bases: 10. The CDR3 reads CASSLKGAQLDTQYF. CDR3 in DNA: TGTGCCAGCAGCCTTAAGGGGGCGCAGTTAGATACGCAGTATTTT.

The V gene is TRBV9, the J gene TRBJ1-2; D gene ambiguous. With 3 bases removed from V and 5 bases from J, the gap between germline ends came to 14 bases. Germline-derived CDR1 and CDR2 are SGDLS and YYNGEE. The CDR3 spans 14 residues. The chain's CDR3 is CASSESLQSYGYTF. DNA for the CDR3: TGTGCCAGCAGCGAATCCCTACAGTCATATGGCTACACCTTC.

The chain employs TRBV6-5 and TRBJ2-5, with D hard to call. Trimming pared 6 bases from V and 4 bases from J, leaving 6 bases between. The germline CDR1 and CDR2 sequences are MNHEY and SVGAGI. This CDR3 is built from 11 residues. The CDR3 DNA is TGTGCCAGCAGGATCGCAGAGACCCAGTACTTC. Translated, it gives CASRIAETQYF.

The V and J genes are TRBV18 and TRBJ1-5, with 7 positions matching TRBD1. The CDR3 consists of 14 residues. The ends lost 3 bases at V and 4 bases at J; junction bases unmatched: 3. CDR1 and CDR2 (germline): KGHSH, LQKENI. CDR3 nucleotide sequence: TGTGCCAGCTCACCCGGGACAGTAAATCAGCCCCAGCATTTT. Its protein product is CASSPGTVNQPQHF.

The rearrangement links TRBV5-1 to TRBJ2-3; 8 nucleotides match TRBD1. Trimming removed 4 bases from V and 4 bases from J; junction bases left unmatched: 5. Germline V gene sequence: CDR1 SGHRS, CDR2 YFSETQ. The CDR3 is made up of 14 amino acids. This chain's CDR3 is CASSLGQGPDTQYF. CDR3 bases: TGCGCCAGCAGCCTTGGACAGGGTCCAGATACGCAGTATTTT.

The chain combines TRBV12-5 with TRBJ2-2, with D hard to call. Trimming cost V 3 bases and J 0 bases, with 11 bases left between them. This CDR3 region has 16 residues. Germline CDR1 is LGHNT and CDR2 is FRNRAP. The CDR3 reads CASGFTRPANTGELFF. CDR3 DNA: TGTGCTAGTGGTTTCACCCGTCCTGCGAACACCGGGGAGCTGTTTTTT.

V gene TRBV7-9 combines with J gene TRBJ1-4; 9 nucleotides match TRBD1. J gave up 7 bases and V 7 bases, and 19 bases lay outside the gene matches. Germline CDR1 and CDR2: SEHNR and FQNEAQ (reference sequence). CDR3 length equals 18 residues. In DNA, the CDR3 is TGTGCCAGCACTACCGAGGGGAGCGGGACAGGGAATATTGAAAAACTGTTTTTT. As protein: CASTTEGSGTGNIEKLFF.

The chain carries TRBV5-4 and TRBJ1-2; tentative D call: TRBD1 (6 bases). The V and J ends lost 1 base and 6 bases respectively, with 13 bases between them. The CDR3 spans 14 residues. Looked up from germline, CDR1 is SGHNT and CDR2 is YYREEE (reference sequence). The CDR3 spells CASSLLTGSDGYTF. DNA for the CDR3: TGTGCCAGCAGCTTGTTAACAGGGTCGGATGGCTACACCTTC. Full variable domain (remainder filled in from reference TRBV5-4 and TRBJ1-2): ETGVTQSPTHLIKTRGQQVTLRCSSQSGHNTVSWYQQALGQGPQFIFQYYREEENGRGNFPPRFSGLQFPNYSSELNVNALELDDSALYLCASSLLTGSDGYTFGSGTRLTVV.

The V and J genes are TRBV5-1 and TRBJ1-2; 8 nucleotides match TRBD1. Germline loops: CDR1 SGHRS, CDR2 YFSETQ. Trimming took 4 bases from V and 6 from J; bases not matched to a gene: 11. The CDR3 length is 15 residues. The CDR3 sequence is CASSLGQALRDGYTF. As DNA, the CDR3 is TGCGCCAGCAGCCTGGGACAGGCTCTTCGAGATGGCTACACCTTC. The full variable domain, with the rest looked up from reference TRBV5-1 and TRBJ1-2, is KAGVTQTPRYLIKTRGQQVTLSCSPISGHRSVSWYQQTPGQGLQFLFEYFSETQRNKGNFPGRFSGRQFSNSRSEMNVSTLELGDSALYLCASSLGQALRDGYTFGSGTRLTVV.

This chain uses TRBV29-1 with TRBJ1-1; D ambiguous. The V gene's germline CDR1 is SQVTM and CDR2 ANQGSEA. V was clipped by 3 bases and J by 5 bases, with 10 bases between them. The CDR3 totals 12 residues. The CDR3 coding sequence is TGCAGCGTTGATTTGGGCAATACTGAAGCTTTCTTT. It translates to CSVDLGNTEAFF.

The chain uses TRBV7-3 and TRBJ1-1; D uncertain. This CDR3 is built from 11 residues. Germline CDR1 is SGHTA and CDR2 is FQGTGA. V was trimmed by 1 base and J by 6 bases, leaving 3 bases between them. Here the CDR3 DNA reads TGTGCCAGCAGCTTAAGCGCTGAAGCTTTCTTT. It encodes CASSLSAEAFF. Variable domain in full (rest from reference TRBV7-3 and TRBJ1-1): GAGVSQTPSNKVTEKGKYVELRCDPISGHTALYWYRQSLGQGPEFLIYFQGTGAADDSGLPNDRFFAVRPEGSVSTLKIQRTERGDSAVYLCASSLSAEAFFGQGTRLTVV.

This clone was recorded only once. V gene TRBV13 combines with J gene TRBJ2-4; a weak D match, TRBD2 (5 bases). Trimming pared 5 bases from V and 4 bases from J, leaving 9 bases between. The CDR3 covers 13 residues. Looked up from germline, CDR1 is PRHDT and CDR2 is FYEKMQ (reference sequence). CDR3 sequence: CASSPGSKNIQYF. CDR3 coding DNA: TGTGCCAGCAGCCCGGGATCTAAAAACATTCAGTACTTC.

This chain links TRBV4-1 with TRBJ2-1; a weak D match, TRBD2 (6 bases). The CDR3 is 14 amino acids. Trimming took 1 base from V and 9 from J, leaving 13 bases between them. The germline CDR1 and CDR2 sequences are MGHRA and YSYEKL. CDR3 coding DNA: TGCGCCAGCAGCCAAGTTTCGCTAGCGTTTGAGCAGTTCTTC. Protein sequence: CASSQVSLAFEQFF.

The chain uses TRBV12-5 and TRBJ2-3, with 7 bases fitting TRBD1. Germline assignment: CDR1 LGHNT and CDR2 FRNRAP. With V trimmed by 6 bases and J by 2 bases, 8 bases remained unmatched. CDR3 size: 15 residues. The CDR3 sequence: CASGPGTANTDTQYF. Here the CDR3 DNA reads TGTGCTAGTGGCCCCGGGACAGCTAACACAGATACGCAGTATTTT. Drawing the rest from reference TRBV12-5 and TRBJ2-3, the complete variable domain is DARVTQTPRHKVTEMGQEVTMRCQPILGHNTVFWYRQTMMQGLELLAYFRNRAPLDDSGMPKDRFSAEMPDATLATLKIQPSEPRDSAVYFCASGPGTANTDTQYFGPGTRLTVL.

This clone was picked up one time. CDR3 DNA: TGTGCCAGCAGCTTAGACAGGGGGTCAGAGACCCAGTACTTC. Amino acids: CASSLDRGSETQYF. The chain links TRBV11-3 to TRBJ2-5; 7 bases agree with TRBD1. The CDR3 contains 14 residues. The germline V gene has CDR1 SGHNT and CDR2 YENEEA. V trimming: 0 bases; J trimming: 4 bases; junction bases outside the gene matches: 2.

Turning to this clone: Compared with germline, one end of the junction differs, possibly owing to a read error. Other nucleotide sequences from this sample produce the same CDR3. The V gene is TRBV19, the J gene TRBJ1-1, with 8 bases that match TRBD1. The germline V gene encodes CDR1 LNHDA and CDR2 SQIVND (reference sequence). The CDR3 covers 13 residues. The CDR3 protein is CASRDRINTEAFF. CDR3 DNA sequence: TGTGCCAGTCGGGACAGGATAAACACTGAAGCCTTCTTT.

The CDR3 is CATQVGSVNTGELFF. DNA of the CDR3: TGCGCCACTCAGGTGGGGTCTGTGAACACCGGGGAGCTGTTTTTT. The chain employs TRBV5-1 and TRBJ2-2; D unresolved. The CDR3 covers 15 residues. V was cut by 9 bases and J by 1 base, with 16 bases left in between. Germline V gene sequence: CDR1 SGHRS, CDR2 YFSETQ.

The chain uses TRBV6-5 and TRBJ1-2; possible D gene TRBD1, 5 bases. Germline V CDR1 and CDR2: MNHEY, SVGAGI. V lost 9 bases and J lost 3, with 17 bases in between. The CDR3 sequence is 14 residues long. The CDR3 reads CASGLGGNDYGYTF. In DNA form, the CDR3 reads TGTGCCAGTGGCCTTGGGGGGAATGACTATGGCTACACCTTC.

This clone was observed a few times. The V call is TRBV12-3 or TRBV12-4, the J call TRBJ2-5; D is possibly TRBD2 (6 bases). The CDR3 is made up of 13 amino acids. V was clipped by 3 bases and J by 5 bases, with 10 bases between them. CDR3 bases: TGTGCCAGCAGTTTCGGGGAGGATGAGACCCAGTACTTC. Its translation is CASSFGEDETQYF.

This chain links TRBV2 with TRBJ1-1; unclear D gene. Germline V gene data show CDR1 as SNHLY and CDR2 as FYNNEI. Trimming took off 6 bases at V and 11 bases at J, with 22 bases between the two ends. The CDR3 consists of 14 residues. The CDR3 DNA is TGTGCCAGCAGGGTCAGCGAAACAGCCCTGAGGGCTTTCTTT. As protein: CASRVSETALRAFF.

V is TRBV5-1 and J is TRBJ2-7; TRBD1 aligns across 11 bases. The trim removed 2 bases at V and 1 base at J, leaving 2 bases unmatched. Germline V lookup: CDR1 SGHRS, CDR2 YFSETQ. The CDR3 consists of 15 residues. The CDR3 region is CASSLGTGGSYEQYV. The CDR3 DNA reads as TGCGCCAGCAGCTTAGGGACAGGGGGATCCTACGAGCAGTACGTC.